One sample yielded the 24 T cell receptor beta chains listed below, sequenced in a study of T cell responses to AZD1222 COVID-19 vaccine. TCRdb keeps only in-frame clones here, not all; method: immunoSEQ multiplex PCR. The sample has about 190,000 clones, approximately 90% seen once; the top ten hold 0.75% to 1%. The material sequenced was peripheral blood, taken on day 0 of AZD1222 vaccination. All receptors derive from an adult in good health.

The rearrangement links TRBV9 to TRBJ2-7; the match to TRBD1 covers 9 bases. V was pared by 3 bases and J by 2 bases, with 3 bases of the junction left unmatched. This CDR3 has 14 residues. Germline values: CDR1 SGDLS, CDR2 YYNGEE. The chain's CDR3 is CASSGRTGAYEQYF. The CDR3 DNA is TGTGCCAGCAGCGGGCGGACAGGGGCCTACGAGCAGTACTTC. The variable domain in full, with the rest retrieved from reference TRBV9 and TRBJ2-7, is DSGVTQTPKHLITATGQRVTLRCSPRSGDLSVYWYQQSLDQGLQFLIQYYNGEERAKGNILERFSAQQFPDLHSELNLSSLELGDSALYFCASSGRTGAYEQYFGPGTRLTVT.

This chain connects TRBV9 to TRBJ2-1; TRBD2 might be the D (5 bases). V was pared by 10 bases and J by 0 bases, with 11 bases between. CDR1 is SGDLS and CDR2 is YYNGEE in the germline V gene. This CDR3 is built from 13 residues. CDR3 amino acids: CASGAASYNEQFF. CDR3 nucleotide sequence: TGTGCCTCAGGAGCGGCCTCCTACAATGAGCAGTTCTTC.

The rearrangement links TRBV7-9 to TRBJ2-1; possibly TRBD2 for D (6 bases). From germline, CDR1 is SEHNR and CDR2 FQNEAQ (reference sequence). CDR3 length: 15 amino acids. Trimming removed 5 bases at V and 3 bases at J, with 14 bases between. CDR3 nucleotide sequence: TGTGCCAGCAGCCCCGAGGAGGGGAACTACAATGAGCAGTTCTTC. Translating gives CASSPEEGNYNEQFF.

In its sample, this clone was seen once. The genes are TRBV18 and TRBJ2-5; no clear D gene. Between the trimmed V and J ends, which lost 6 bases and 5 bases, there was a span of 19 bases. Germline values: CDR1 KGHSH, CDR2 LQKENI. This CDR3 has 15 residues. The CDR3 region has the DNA TGTGCCAGCTCGTACCGGGCCACTGGAGAGGAGACCCAGTACTTC. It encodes CASSYRATGEETQYF.

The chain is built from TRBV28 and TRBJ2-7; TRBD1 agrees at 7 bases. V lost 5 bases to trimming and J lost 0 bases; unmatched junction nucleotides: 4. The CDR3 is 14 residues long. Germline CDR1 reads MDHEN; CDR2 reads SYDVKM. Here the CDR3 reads CASSPWTGSYEQYF. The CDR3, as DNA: TGTGCCAGCAGTCCCTGGACAGGCTCCTACGAGCAGTACTTC.

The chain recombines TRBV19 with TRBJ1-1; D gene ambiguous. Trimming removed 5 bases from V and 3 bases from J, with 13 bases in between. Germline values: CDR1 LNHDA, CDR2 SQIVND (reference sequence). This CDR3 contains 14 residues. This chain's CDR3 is CASSLLGIHTEAFF. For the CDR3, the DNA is TGTGCCAGTAGTTTGCTGGGAATTCACACTGAAGCTTTCTTT.

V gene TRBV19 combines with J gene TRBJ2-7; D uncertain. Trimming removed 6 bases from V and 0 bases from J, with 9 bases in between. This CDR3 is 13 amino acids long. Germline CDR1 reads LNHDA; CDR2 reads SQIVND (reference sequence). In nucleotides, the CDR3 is TGTGCCAGTAGCGTAGAAAGCTCCTACGAGCAGTACTTC. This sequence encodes CASSVESSYEQYF.

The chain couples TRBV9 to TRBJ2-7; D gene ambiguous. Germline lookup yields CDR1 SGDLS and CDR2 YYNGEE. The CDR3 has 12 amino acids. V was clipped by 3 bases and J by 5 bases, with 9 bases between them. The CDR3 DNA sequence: TGTGCCAGCAGCGCCGGAGTCGACGAGCAGTACTTC. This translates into CASSAGVDEQYF.

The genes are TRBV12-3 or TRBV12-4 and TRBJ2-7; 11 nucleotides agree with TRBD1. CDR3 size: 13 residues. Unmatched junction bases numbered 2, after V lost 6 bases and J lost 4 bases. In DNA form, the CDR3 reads TGTGCCAGCAGAGGGACAGGGGGATACGAGCAGTACTTC. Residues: CASRGTGGYEQYF.

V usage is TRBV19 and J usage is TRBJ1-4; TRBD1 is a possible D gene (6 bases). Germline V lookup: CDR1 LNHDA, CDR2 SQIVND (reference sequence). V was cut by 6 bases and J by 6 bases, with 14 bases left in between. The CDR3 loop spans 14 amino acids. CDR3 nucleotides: TGTGCCAGTAGGCTCACAGGGCCGGATGAAAAACTGTTTTTT. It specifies CASRLTGPDEKLFF. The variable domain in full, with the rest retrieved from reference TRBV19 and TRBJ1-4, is DGGITQSPKYLFRKEGQNVTLSCEQNLNHDAMYWYRQDPGQGLRLIYYSQIVNDFQKGDIAEGYSVSREKKESFPLTVTSAQKNPTAFYLCASRLTGPDEKLFFGSGTQLSVL.

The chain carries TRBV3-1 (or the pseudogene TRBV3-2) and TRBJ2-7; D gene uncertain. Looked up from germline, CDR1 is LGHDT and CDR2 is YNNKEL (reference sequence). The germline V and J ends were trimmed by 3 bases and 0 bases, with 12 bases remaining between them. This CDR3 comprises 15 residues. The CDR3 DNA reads TGTGCCAGCAGCCACGGCGCAGGCTCCTCCTACGAGCAGTACTTC. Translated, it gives CASSHGAGSSYEQYF.

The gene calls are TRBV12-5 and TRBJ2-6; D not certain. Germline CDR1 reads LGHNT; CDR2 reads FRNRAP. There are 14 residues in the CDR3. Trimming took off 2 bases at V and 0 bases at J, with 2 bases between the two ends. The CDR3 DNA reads TGTGCTAGTGGTTTGCCCTCTGGGGCCAACGTCCTGACTTTC. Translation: CASGLPSGANVLTF.

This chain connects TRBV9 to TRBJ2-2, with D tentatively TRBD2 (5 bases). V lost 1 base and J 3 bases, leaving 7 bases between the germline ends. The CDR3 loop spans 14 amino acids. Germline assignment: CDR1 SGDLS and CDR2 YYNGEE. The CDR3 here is CASSVTGYTGELFF. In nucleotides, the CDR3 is TGTGCCAGCAGCGTAACGGGGTACACCGGGGAGCTGTTTTTT.

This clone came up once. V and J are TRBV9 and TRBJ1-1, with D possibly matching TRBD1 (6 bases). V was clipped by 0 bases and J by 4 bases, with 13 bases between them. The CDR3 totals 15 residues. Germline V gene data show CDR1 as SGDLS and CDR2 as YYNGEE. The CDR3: CASSVGGGAFTEAFF. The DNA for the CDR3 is TGTGCCAGCAGCGTAGGCGGGGGGGCCTTCACTGAAGCTTTCTTT.

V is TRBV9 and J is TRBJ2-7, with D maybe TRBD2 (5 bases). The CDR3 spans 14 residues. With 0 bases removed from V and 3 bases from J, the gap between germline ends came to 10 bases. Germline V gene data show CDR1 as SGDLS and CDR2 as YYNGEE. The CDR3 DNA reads TGTGCCAGCAGCGTAGGAGGGCAGCGCTACGAGCAGTACTTC. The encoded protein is CASSVGGQRYEQYF.

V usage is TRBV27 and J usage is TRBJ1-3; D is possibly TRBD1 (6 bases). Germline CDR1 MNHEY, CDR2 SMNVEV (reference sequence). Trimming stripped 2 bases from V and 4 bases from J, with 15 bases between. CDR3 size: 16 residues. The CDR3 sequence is CASSLIPWTEGNTIYF. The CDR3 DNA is TGTGCCAGCAGTTTAATTCCCTGGACAGAAGGAAACACCATATATTTT.

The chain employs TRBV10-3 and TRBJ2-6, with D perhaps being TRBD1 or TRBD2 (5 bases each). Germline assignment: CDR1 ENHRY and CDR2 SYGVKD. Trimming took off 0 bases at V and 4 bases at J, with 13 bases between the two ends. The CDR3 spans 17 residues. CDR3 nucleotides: TGTGCCATCAGTGAGTCAGCAGGGACCCTCGGGGCCAACGTCCTGACTTTC. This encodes CAISESAGTLGANVLTF.

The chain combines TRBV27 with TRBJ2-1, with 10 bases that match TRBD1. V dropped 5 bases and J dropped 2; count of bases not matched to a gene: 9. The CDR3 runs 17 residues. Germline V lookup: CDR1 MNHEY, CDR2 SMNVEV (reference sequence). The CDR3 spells CASSLRPDRGAYNEQFF. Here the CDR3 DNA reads TGTGCCAGCAGTCTAAGACCGGACAGGGGGGCCTACAATGAGCAGTTCTTC.

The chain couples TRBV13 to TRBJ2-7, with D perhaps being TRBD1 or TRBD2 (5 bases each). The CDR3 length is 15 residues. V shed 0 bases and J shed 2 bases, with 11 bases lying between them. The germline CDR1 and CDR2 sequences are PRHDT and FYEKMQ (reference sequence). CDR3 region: CASSLGGTLPYEQYF. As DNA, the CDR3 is TGTGCCAGCAGCTTAGGCGGGACCCTTCCCTACGAGCAGTACTTC.

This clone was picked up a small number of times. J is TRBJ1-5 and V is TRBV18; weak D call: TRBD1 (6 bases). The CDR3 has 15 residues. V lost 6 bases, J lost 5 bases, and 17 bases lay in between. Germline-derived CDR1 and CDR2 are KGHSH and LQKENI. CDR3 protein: CASSPYGGADQPQHF. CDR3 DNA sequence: TGTGCCAGCTCCCCATATGGGGGGGCGGATCAGCCCCAGCATTTT.

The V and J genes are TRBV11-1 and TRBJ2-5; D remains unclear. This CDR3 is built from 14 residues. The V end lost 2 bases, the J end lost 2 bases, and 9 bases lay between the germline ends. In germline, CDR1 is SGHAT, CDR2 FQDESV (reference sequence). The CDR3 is CASSLLAGQETQYF. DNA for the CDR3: TGTGCCAGCAGCTTATTGGCCGGGCAAGAGACCCAGTACTTC.

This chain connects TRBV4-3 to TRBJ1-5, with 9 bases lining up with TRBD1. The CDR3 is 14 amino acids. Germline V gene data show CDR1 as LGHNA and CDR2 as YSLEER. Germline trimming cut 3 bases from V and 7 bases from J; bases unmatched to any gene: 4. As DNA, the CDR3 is TGCGCCAGCAGCCAGTCGACAGGGGGGCAGCCCCAGCATTTT. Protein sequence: CASSQSTGGQPQHF.

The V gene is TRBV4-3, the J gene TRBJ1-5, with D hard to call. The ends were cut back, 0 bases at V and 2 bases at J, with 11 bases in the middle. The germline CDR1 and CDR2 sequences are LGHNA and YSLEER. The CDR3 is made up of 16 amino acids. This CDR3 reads CASSQDSMWGNQPQHF. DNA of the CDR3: TGCGCCAGCAGCCAAGATTCCATGTGGGGCAATCAGCCCCAGCATTTT.

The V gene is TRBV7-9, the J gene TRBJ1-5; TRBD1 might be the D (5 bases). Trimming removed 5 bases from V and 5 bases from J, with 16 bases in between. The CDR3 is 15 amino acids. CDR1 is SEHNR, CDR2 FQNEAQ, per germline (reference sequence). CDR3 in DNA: TGTGCCAGCAGCCCATCATGGGGGGAGGATCAGCCCCAGCATTTT. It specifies CASSPSWGEDQPQHF.